A selection of T cell receptor beta chains follows, all from one sample in a study of identical twins. TCRdb ran MiXCR on the 5' RACE reads and lists one entry per CDR3 protein. The data show some 1,600,000 distinct CDR3 sequences, 32% seen once. Sequenced material: cord blood. Receptors originate from a newborn girl in good health. CDR3s include the opening cysteine and the closing phenylalanine or tryptophan.

NA,TRBV7-9,CASSYLTNGVEQYF
TRBJ2-3,TRBV6-2/TRBV6-3,CASSYDQSADTQYF
TRBJ1-5,TRBV28,CASRLHRGRSNQPQHF
TRBJ2-3,TRBV18,CASSPRTSGGFTQYF
TRBJ2-1,TRBV20-1,CSATNLGNEQFF
TRBJ1-2,TRBV18,CASSPPGQSVYGYTF
TRBJ2-3,TRBV7-2,CATGTSKATDTQYF
TRBJ2-3,TRBV5-1,CASSLEWPGGDTQYF
TRBJ2-7,TRBV28,CASSSGGTGGSYEQYF
TRBJ2-7,TRBV5-1,CASSPYGTYEQYF
TRBJ1-1,TRBV2,CASSVQGPNTEAFF
TRBJ2-1,TRBV5-6,CASSFVQPGGESNEQFF
TRBJ2-7,TRBV6-6,CASSPGAGGPSYEQYF
TRBJ2-1,TRBV20-1,CSARDPGRDYNEQFF
TRBJ2-2,TRBV5-1,CASTTLAGGPGNTGELFF
TRBJ1-4,TRBV7-8,CASSPSGPGVKLFF